This TCR beta chain derives from a study of T-cell reconstitution after alpha-beta-depleted transplantation in children. General study findings and limits: Several hundred graft clones that had expanded were reportedly the source of alpha-beta T cells about two months after transplant.

As regards this clonotype: Its matching antigen is unknown.

Molecular barcoding with unique molecular identifiers was used for the TCRbeta library. TCRdb recomputed calls from the PCR reads with MiXCR, one row per CDR3 protein. The table shows 500,000 to 600,000 distinct CDR3 sequences, with 20% to 30% occurring only once. J gave up 2 bases and V 2 bases, and 3 bases lay outside the gene matches. CDR1 and CDR2 (germline): SGHTA, FQGNSA. There are 15 residues in the CDR3. This specimen was PBMCs, taken before TCRalphabeta/CD19-depleted stem cell transplant. The chain couples TRBV7-2 to TRBJ1-5, with 7 bases aligning to TRBD1. The receptor was isolated from a boy younger than two with Wiskott-Aldrich syndrome, due to receive a stem cell transplant. The CDR3 DNA sequence: TGTGCCAGCAGCTTACTAACAGGGGGCAATCAGCCCCAGCATTTT. It specifies CASSLLTGGNQPQHF.